This T cell receptor beta chain emerged from a study of T cell changes during pregnancy in multiple sclerosis. Trimming cost V 4 bases and J 4 bases; bases outside gene matches: 7. This CDR3 has 16 residues. Germline V gene data show CDR1 as SGHNT and CDR2 as YYREEE (reference sequence). TCRdb's copy holds only in-frame clones and misses some; the assay was immunoSEQ multiplex PCR. The sample consists of around 77,000 clones, just over 90% of them appearing once. The source was peripheral blood, collected in the third trimester of pregnancy. The sequence derives from a female donor with multiple sclerosis, enrolled in a pregnancy study. This chain links TRBV5-4 with TRBJ2-5, with TRBD2 matching over 13 bases. The CDR3 bases are TGTGCCAGCAGCCGGACTAGCGGGAGCGCGGGAGAGACCCAGTACTTC. It encodes CASSRTSGSAGETQYF. Looking up the rest from reference TRBV5-4 and TRBJ2-5 gives the full variable domain: ETGVTQSPTHLIKTRGQQVTLRCSSQSGHNTVSWYQQALGQGPQFIFQYYREEENGRGNFPPRFSGLQFPNYSSELNVNALELDDSALYLCASSRTSGSAGETQYFGPGTRLLVL.